This entry is about one T cell receptor (beta chain). This sample is part of a study of Ad26.COV2.S vaccination and SARS-CoV-2 variants. The data were produced by immunoSEQ multiplex PCR, yet TCRdb's version contains in-frame clones alone and is incomplete. The table has about 350,000 clones, 85% to 90% seen once. Treatment described: around 19 received Ad26.COV2.S at low or high dose, single or two shots; roughly five received placebo; per-sample allocation not given. Material that was analyzed had been drawn on day 63 after the first vaccine or placebo injection. The CDR3 is 15 amino acids. The V end was cut by 9 bases, the J end by 0 bases, with 15 bases between. Looked up from germline, CDR1 is LNHNV and CDR2 is YYDKDF (reference sequence).

The rearrangement joins TRBV15 to TRBJ2-1; D call uncertain. The sequence was obtained from a person aged 18-60 years who received the Ad26.COV2.S COVID-19 vaccine or a placebo. The sample here was peripheral blood, taken in a trial of Ad26.COV2.S vaccine versus placebo. This CDR3 reads CATQTDGSSYNEQFF. The CDR3 DNA is TGTGCCACTCAAACGGACGGAAGCTCCTACAATGAGCAGTTCTTC.